This TCR beta chain was found in a study of shared clonotypes between healthy human individuals. Study findings and constraints: There were few donors, and this limited the genetic and exposure-history diversity represented.

In the authors' methods: Quality scores were absent from the junction-only immunoSEQ sequences, so filtering differed. The table came from immunoSEQ multiplex PCR; TCRdb's copy has only in-frame clones and leaves some out. V, J and clone size are taken as reported in that table, and D and trimming were inferred from the DNA itself. The data hold about 700,000 clones, with around 67% observed a single time. The V gene's germline CDR1 is SGHDT and CDR2 YYEEEE. CDR3 size: 13 residues. Germline trimming cut 4 bases from V and 4 bases from J; bases unmatched to any gene: 4. In the case of this clone: Its antigen is unidentified.

The chain joins TRBV5-6 to TRBJ1-1; TRBD1 matches at 7 bases. What was sequenced was memory CD4+ T cells sorted from blood. Indicated subset: CD45RA-negative fraction. The TCR originated in a woman between 25 and 40 years old in good health. This chain's CDR3 is CASSEGARTEAFF. The DNA for the CDR3 is TGTGCCAGCAGCGAGGGGGCGCGCACTGAAGCTTTCTTT.